These 13 T cell receptor beta chains share one sample of origin, sequenced in a study of cytomegalovirus exposure and HLA in healthy donors. PCR amplification relied on 60 Vbeta primers (plus 13 Jbeta primers). Generated by immunoSEQ multiplex PCR, the TCRdb table keeps only in-frame clones and is missing some. The sample lists 200,000 to 250,000 clones; 70% to 80% were seen once. The specimen was PBMCs. Every receptor here comes from a woman aged 60-75 years in good health and CMV-seropositive.

The V call is TRBV5-4, the J call TRBJ1-1, with TRBD1 matching over 12 bases. The CDR3 is 14 residues long. V shed 4 bases and J 5 bases; nucleotides not matched to a gene: 3. Germline loops: CDR1 SGHNT, CDR2 YYREEE (reference sequence). The CDR3, as DNA: TGTGCCAGCAGCCTGGGACAGGGGGCTACTGAAGCTTTCTTT. It codes for CASSLGQGATEAFF. Variable domain in full (rest from reference TRBV5-4 and TRBJ1-1): ETGVTQSPTHLIKTRGQQVTLRCSSQSGHNTVSWYQQALGQGPQFIFQYYREEENGRGNFPPRFSGLQFPNYSSELNVNALELDDSALYLCASSLGQGATEAFFGQGTRLTVV.

The chain links TRBV7-9 to TRBJ1-2, with TRBD1 identical over 9 bases. Germline assignment: CDR1 SEHNR and CDR2 FQNEAQ (reference sequence). This CDR3 is 14 amino acids long. V was pared by 6 bases and J by 7 bases, with 9 bases of the junction left unmatched. CDR3 region: CASSVTGGESGYTF. The CDR3, as DNA: TGTGCCAGCAGTGTCACAGGGGGCGAGAGTGGCTACACCTTC.

The chain links TRBV7-9 to TRBJ2-7; maybe TRBD1 (6 bases). The CDR3 is 13 amino acids. Germline V gives CDR1 SEHNR, CDR2 FQNEAQ (reference sequence). V was pared by 2 bases and J by 3 bases, with 8 bases between. This CDR3 is CASSLLTGYEQYF. For the CDR3, the DNA is TGTGCCAGCAGCTTACTGACAGGCTACGAGCAGTACTTC. Together with reference TRBV7-9 and TRBJ2-7, the CDR3 gives the full variable domain: DTGVSQNPRHKITKRGQNVTFRCDPISEHNRLYWYRQTLGQGPEFLTYFQNEAQLEKSRLLSDRFSAERPKGSFSTLEIQRTEQGDSAMYLCASSLLTGYEQYFGPGTRLTVT.

V and J are TRBV5-1 and TRBJ2-7; D is unresolved. Germline CDR1 reads SGHRS; CDR2 reads YFSETQ. The germline V and J ends were trimmed by 0 bases and 2 bases, with 12 bases remaining between them. The CDR3 is 15 amino acids. The chain's CDR3 is CASSLVAGVAYEQYF. For the CDR3, the DNA is TGCGCCAGCAGCTTGGTGGCAGGTGTCGCCTACGAGCAGTACTTC.

The chain joins TRBV28 to TRBJ1-4; maybe TRBD1 (5 bases). This CDR3 comprises 14 residues. Germline V lookup: CDR1 MDHEN, CDR2 SYDVKM. V lost 3 bases to trimming and J lost 8 bases, with 13 bases between them. DNA of the CDR3: TGTGCCAGCAGTTTGGGAGGGGCGGGGGAAAAACTGTTTTTT. It yields the protein CASSLGGAGEKLFF.

This clone was counted a few times. The chain has TRBV5-1 and TRBJ2-3; 9 bases agree with TRBD2. The V and J ends lost 6 bases and 9 bases, in that order; junction bases with no gene match: 17. The CDR3 has 16 residues. Per germline, CDR1 SGHRS and CDR2 YFSETQ. The CDR3 DNA reads as TGCGCCAGCACCCCGGGCCTAGCGGGGTTTGGGCGGACGCAGTATTTT. It yields the protein CASTPGLAGFGRTQYF.

This chain connects TRBV4-3 to TRBJ2-1; 7 bases align to TRBD2. Per germline, CDR1 LGHNA and CDR2 YSLEER. The J segment lost 9 bases and the V segment lost 0 bases, leaving 14 bases of the junction unmatched. The CDR3 has 17 amino acids. CDR3 residues: CASSQDPVGRGEREQFF. The CDR3 DNA follows: TGCGCCAGCAGCCAAGACCCGGTTGGTCGGGGGGAGCGTGAGCAGTTCTTC.

CDR3 nucleotides: TGTGCCAGCAGTGCCAGTCATAGCGGGAGTAATGAGCAGTTCTTC. It is translated as CASSASHSGSNEQFF. The chain couples TRBV2 to TRBJ2-1; TRBD2 agrees at 9 bases. V gave up 4 bases and J gave up 7 bases; unmatched junction bases: 8. Germline-derived CDR1 and CDR2 are SNHLY and FYNNEI. The CDR3 totals 15 residues.

V is TRBV6-6 and J is TRBJ1-5; TRBD1 aligns across 8 bases. The germline V gene encodes CDR1 MNHNY and CDR2 SVGAGI (reference sequence). After removal of 2 bases from V and 4 bases from J, the junction contained 1 base not matched to a gene. The CDR3 has 14 amino acids. In DNA, the CDR3 is TGTGCCAGCAGTTACGGACAGGGTAATCAGCCCCAGCATTTT. It encodes CASSYGQGNQPQHF.

This chain uses TRBV28 with TRBJ2-3, with 9 bases aligning to TRBD2. Germline-derived CDR1 and CDR2 are MDHEN and SYDVKM. The CDR3 has 16 residues. V lost 7 bases, J lost 1 base, and 9 bases stayed unmatched. CDR3 in amino acids: CASNQAGGLGTDTQYF. The CDR3 DNA reads TGTGCCAGCAACCAAGCGGGGGGCTTAGGCACAGATACGCAGTATTTT.

For the CDR3, the DNA is TGTGCCAGCAGCTTATCCATGGACAGGACATTCTCCTACGAGCAGTACTTC. Translated: CASSLSMDRTFSYEQYF. The rearrangement joins TRBV11-2 to TRBJ2-7; 7 bases line up with TRBD1. Germline CDR1 is SGHAT and CDR2 is FQNNGV. V lost 2 bases and J lost 0; bases outside the gene matches: 10. The CDR3 has 17 residues.

The CDR3 nucleotides are TGCGCCAGCAGCCTATCTTCCGACAGCTGGGAGACCCAGTACTTC. It codes for CASSLSSDSWETQYF. The chain joins TRBV5-1 to TRBJ2-5; D may be TRBD1 (5 bases). V was clipped by 4 bases and J by 5 bases, with 18 bases between them. CDR1 and CDR2 (germline): SGHRS, YFSETQ. CDR3 length equals 15 residues.

The chain employs TRBV28 and TRBJ1-2; the D gene is possibly TRBD1 (6 bases). CDR3 length equals 14 residues. The germline V gene encodes CDR1 MDHEN and CDR2 SYDVKM. Trimming removed 3 bases from V and 8 bases from J, with 16 bases in between. CDR3 region: CASSFQRGTGGYTF. The CDR3 DNA is TGTGCCAGCAGTTTTCAAAGGGGGACGGGGGGCTACACCTTC.